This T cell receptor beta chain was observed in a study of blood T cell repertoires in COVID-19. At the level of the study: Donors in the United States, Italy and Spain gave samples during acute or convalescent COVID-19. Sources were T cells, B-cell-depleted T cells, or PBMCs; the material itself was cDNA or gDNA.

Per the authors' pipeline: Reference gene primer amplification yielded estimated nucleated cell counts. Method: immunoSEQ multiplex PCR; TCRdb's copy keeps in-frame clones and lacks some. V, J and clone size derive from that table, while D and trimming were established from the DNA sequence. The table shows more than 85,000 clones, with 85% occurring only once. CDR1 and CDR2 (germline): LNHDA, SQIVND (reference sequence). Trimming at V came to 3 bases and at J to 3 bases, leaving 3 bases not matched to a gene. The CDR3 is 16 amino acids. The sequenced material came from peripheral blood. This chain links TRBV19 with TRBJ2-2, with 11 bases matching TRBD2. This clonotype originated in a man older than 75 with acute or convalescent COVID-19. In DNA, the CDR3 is TGTGCCAGTAGTATTGAACTAGCGGGGGACACCGGGGAGCTGTTTTTT. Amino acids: CASSIELAGDTGELFF.